A single sample is the source of the 12 T cell receptor beta chains below, sequenced in a study of T cell repertoires in cytomegalovirus infection. TCRdb re-called the reads through MiXCR, storing one row per CDR3 protein. The sample consists of under 90,000 distinct CDR3 sequences, roughly 44% of them appearing once. For these receptors, no antigen is known. Source: CD8+ T cells from cultured PBMCs, taken from culture after CMV antigen stimulation. The receptors shown here come from a human donor in good health (CMV status not recorded). Some clones in this sample may be carry-over from other donors' samples.

This clonotype was observed a few times. The chain is built from TRBV27 and TRBJ2-7; D not certain. With 0 bases removed from V and 6 bases from J, the gap between germline ends came to 15 bases. Germline V CDR1 and CDR2: MNHEY, SMNVEV (reference sequence). The CDR3 consists of 15 residues. The CDR3 sequence is CASSLSKGYLGEQYF. As DNA, the CDR3 is TGTGCCAGCAGTTTATCGAAAGGTTATCTGGGCGAGCAGTACTTC.

In its sample, this clonotype was seen a few times. V and J are TRBV12-5 and TRBJ1-5, with 7 bases aligning to TRBD1. The CDR3 is 17 amino acids. Looked up from germline, CDR1 is LGHNT and CDR2 is FRNRAP. The ends lost 2 bases at V and 3 bases at J; junction bases unmatched: 10. DNA for the CDR3: TGTGCTAGTGGTTTGCAGATATTGCAGGGGGACAATCAGCCCCAGCATTTT. The encoded protein is CASGLQILQGDNQPQHF. The full variable domain, in which reference TRBV12-5 and TRBJ1-5 provide the parts outside the CDR3, is DARVTQTPRHKVTEMGQEVTMRCQPILGHNTVFWYRQTMMQGLELLAYFRNRAPLDDSGMPKDRFSAEMPDATLATLKIQPSEPRDSAVYFCASGLQILQGDNQPQHFGDGTRLSIL.

The rearrangement links TRBV7-4 to TRBJ1-2, with a possible D match to TRBD1 (5 bases). The V end lost 2 bases, the J end lost 8 bases, and 18 bases lay between the germline ends. Germline V gene lookup returns CDR1 SGHVT and CDR2 SQSDAQ. There are 15 residues in the CDR3. In nucleotides, the CDR3 is TGTGCCAGCAGCTTAAACCGCATAGGGGTCGGAGGCTACACCTTC. Translation: CASSLNRIGVGGYTF.

This clonotype occurred a few times. The chain joins TRBV12-3 or TRBV12-4 to TRBJ2-2, with 8 bases identical to TRBD2. The CDR3 is 14 amino acids. Trimming removed 6 bases from V and 2 bases from J; junction bases left unmatched: 2. CDR3 DNA: TGTGCCAGCAGGGGACTAGACAACACCGGGGAGCTGTTTTTT. Its translation is CASRGLDNTGELFF.

A note on this clonotype: Compared with germline, one end of the junction differs, possibly owing to a read error. J is TRBJ2-7 and V is TRBV6-6; TRBD2 matches 11 bases. The CDR3 length is 18 residues. Germline V gene sequence: CDR1 MNHNY, CDR2 SVGAGI (reference sequence). CDR3 amino acids: CASSYGSASGRPAYEPYF. As DNA, the CDR3 is TGTGCCAGCAGTTACGGCTCGGCTAGCGGGAGGCCTGCCTACGAGCCGTACTTC.

Only a few counts were recorded for this clonotype. The gene calls are TRBV7-4 and TRBJ1-2; weak D call: TRBD1 (6 bases). This CDR3 region has 14 residues. V dropped 1 base and J dropped 6 bases, with 12 bases sitting between them. Germline-derived CDR1 and CDR2 are SGHVT and SQSDAQ. The CDR3: CASSLGAGDDGYTF. CDR3 coding DNA: TGTGCCAGCAGCTTAGGGGCAGGGGATGATGGCTACACCTTC.

The chain is built from TRBV7-6 and TRBJ2-7; 13 bases are shared with TRBD2. The CDR3 runs 15 residues. In germline, CDR1 is SGHVS, CDR2 FNYEAQ. Unmatched junction bases numbered 4, after V lost 5 bases and J lost 3 bases. CDR3 amino acids: CASSVTSGGVYEQYF. In DNA, the CDR3 is TGTGCCAGCAGCGTAACTAGCGGGGGGGTCTACGAGCAGTACTTC. The entire variable domain, with the rest obtained from reference TRBV7-6 and TRBJ2-7, is as follows: GAGVSQSPRYKVTKRGQDVALRCDPISGHVSLYWYRQALGQGPEFLTYFNYEAQQDKSGLPNDRFSAERPEGSISTLTIQRTEQRDSAMYRCASSVTSGGVYEQYFGPGTRLTVT.

V gene TRBV5-1 combines with J gene TRBJ2-7; the D gene could be TRBD1 or TRBD2 (5 bases each). The germline CDR1 and CDR2 sequences are SGHRS and YFSETQ. Deletions cut 2 bases from V and 6 bases from J, with 21 bases between. The CDR3 runs to 16 residues. DNA for the CDR3: TGCGCCAGCAGCTTCTCCGGGACGTATAACGACCGCGAGCAGTACTTC. As protein: CASSFSGTYNDREQYF.

The rearrangement joins TRBV27 to TRBJ2-5; TRBD2 matches at 9 bases. The CDR3 totals 15 residues. Germline V CDR1 and CDR2: MNHEY, SMNVEV (reference sequence). V gave up 5 bases and J gave up 4 bases; unmatched junction bases: 8. CDR3 in amino acids: CASSDSGRRGETQYF. DNA for the CDR3: TGTGCCAGCAGTGATAGCGGGAGACGGGGAGAGACCCAGTACTTC.

A few counts support this clonotype. The chain uses TRBV28 and TRBJ2-7; 9 bases line up with TRBD1. Germline trimming cut 6 bases from V and 1 base from J; bases unmatched to any gene: 4. The CDR3 length is 14 residues. Looked up from germline, CDR1 is MDHEN and CDR2 is SYDVKM. This CDR3 reads CASRLQGASYEQYF. CDR3 nucleotide sequence: TGTGCCAGCAGGCTACAGGGGGCTTCCTACGAGCAGTACTTC.

In its sample, this clonotype was seen many times. As DNA, the CDR3 is TGTGCCAGCAGTTTCGGGGGCAAACAAGAGACCCAGTACTTC. Protein: CASSFGGKQETQYF. The J gene is TRBJ2-5, the V gene TRBV12-3 or TRBV12-4; either TRBD1 or TRBD2 may fit D (6 bases each). The CDR3 has 14 amino acids. V dropped 3 bases and J dropped 2 bases, with 10 bases sitting between them.

This clonotype was recorded at least ten times. The DNA of the CDR3 is TGTGCCAGCAGCCCACCAAGGGGACAGGGATCCTACGAGCAGTACTTC. It is translated as CASSPPRGQGSYEQYF. The chain uses TRBV7-2 and TRBJ2-7; TRBD1 matches at 9 bases. Trimming at V came to 5 bases and at J to 1 base, leaving 9 bases not matched to a gene. The germline CDR1 and CDR2 sequences are SGHTA and FQGNSA. This CDR3 contains 16 residues.